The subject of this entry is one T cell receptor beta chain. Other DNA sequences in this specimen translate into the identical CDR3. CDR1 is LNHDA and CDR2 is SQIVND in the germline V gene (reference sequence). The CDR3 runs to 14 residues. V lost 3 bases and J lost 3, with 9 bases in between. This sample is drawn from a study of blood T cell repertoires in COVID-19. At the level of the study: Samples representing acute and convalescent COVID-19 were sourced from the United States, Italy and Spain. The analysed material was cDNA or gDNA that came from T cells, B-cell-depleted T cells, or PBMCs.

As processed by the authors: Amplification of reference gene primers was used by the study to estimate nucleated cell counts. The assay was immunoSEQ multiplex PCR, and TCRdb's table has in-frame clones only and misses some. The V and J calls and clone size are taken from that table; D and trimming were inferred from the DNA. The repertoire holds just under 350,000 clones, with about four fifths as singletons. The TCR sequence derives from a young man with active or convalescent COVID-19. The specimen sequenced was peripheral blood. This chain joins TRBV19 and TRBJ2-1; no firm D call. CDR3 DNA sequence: TGTGCCAGTAGTATTGGTACTAACTACAATGAGCAGTTCTTC. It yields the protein CASSIGTNYNEQFF.